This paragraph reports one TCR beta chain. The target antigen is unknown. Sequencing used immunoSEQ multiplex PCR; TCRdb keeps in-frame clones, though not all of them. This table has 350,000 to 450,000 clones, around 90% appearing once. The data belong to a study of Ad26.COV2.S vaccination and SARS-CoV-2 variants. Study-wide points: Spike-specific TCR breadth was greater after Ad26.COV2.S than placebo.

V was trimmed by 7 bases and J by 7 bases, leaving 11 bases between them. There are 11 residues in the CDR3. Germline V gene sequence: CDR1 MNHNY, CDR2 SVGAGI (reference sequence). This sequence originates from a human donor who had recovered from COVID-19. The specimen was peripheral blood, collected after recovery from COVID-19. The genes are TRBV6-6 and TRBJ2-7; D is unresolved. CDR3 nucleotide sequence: TGTGCCAGCAAGTTAACTGGGGAGCAGTACTTC. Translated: CASKLTGEQYF.